Listed here are 11 T cell receptor beta chains from one sample, sequenced in a study of early T cells in non-severe SARS-CoV-2 infection. In TCRdb, the 5' RACE reads were re-called with MiXCR into one record per CDR3 protein. The sample lists fewer than 85,000 distinct CDR3 sequences, roughly an eighth occurring once. What was sequenced was whole blood. Receptors were obtained from an adult who was a healthcare worker with PCR-confirmed SARS-CoV-2 infection or an uninfected control (not recorded which).

The chain carries TRBV29-1 and TRBJ1-1, with a tentative D call TRBD1 (5 bases). Trimming pared 7 bases from V and 9 bases from J, leaving 18 bases between. In germline, CDR1 is SQVTM, CDR2 ANQGSEA. The CDR3 runs 12 residues. CDR3 sequence reads: CSAHDWGSQAFF. The DNA of the CDR3 is TGCAGCGCACATGATTGGGGCAGCCAAGCTTTCTTT.

This clonotype was observed at least ten times. This sequence joins TRBV20-1 and TRBJ2-1, with TRBD2 identical over 8 bases. This CDR3 region has 12 residues. Germline V gene data show CDR1 as DFQATT and CDR2 as SNEGSKA (reference sequence). The V and J ends lost 5 bases and 6 bases, in that order; junction bases with no gene match: 3. The CDR3 nucleotides are TGCAGTGCTCGGCGGGAGGCCAATGAGCAGTTCTTC. Amino acids: CSARREANEQFF.

In this sample, this clonotype turned up many times. The rearrangement uses TRBV9 and TRBJ2-2; 9 bases align to TRBD1. With 7 bases clipped from V and 1 base from J, the junction kept 8 bases outside the gene matches. Per germline, CDR1 SGDLS and CDR2 YYNGEE. The CDR3 sequence is 16 residues long. The CDR3 loop reads CASSKRGQGNTGELFF. CDR3 DNA: TGTGCCAGCTCCAAACGGGGACAGGGGAACACCGGGGAGCTGTTTTTT.

This clonotype was recorded many times. J is TRBJ1-5 and V is TRBV19; the D is unclear. There are 14 residues in the CDR3. Germline assignment: CDR1 LNHDA and CDR2 SQIVND (reference sequence). V was clipped by 5 bases and J by 0 bases, with 8 bases between them. CDR3 sequence: CASSLQNSNQPQHF. In nucleotides, the CDR3 is TGTGCCAGTAGTTTGCAGAATAGCAATCAGCCCCAGCATTTT.

Only a few counts were recorded for this clonotype. The chain couples TRBV18 to TRBJ1-6; D gene ambiguous. This CDR3 comprises 13 residues. The V end was cut by 2 bases, the J end by 11 bases, with 10 bases between. The germline V gene encodes CDR1 KGHSH and CDR2 LQKENI. CDR3 residues: CASSPNGETPLHF. The DNA of the CDR3 is TGTGCCAGCTCACCAAACGGGGAGACACCCCTCCACTTT. The variable domain in full, completed from reference TRBV18 and TRBJ1-6, reads NAGVMQNPRHLVRRRGQEARLRCSPMKGHSHVYWYRQLPEEGLKFMVYLQKENIIDESGMPKERFSAEFPKEGPSILRIQQVVRGDSAAYFCASSPNGETPLHFGNGTRLTVT.

This clonotype was counted ten times or more. The CDR3 region is CSAREQGLIFNSPLHF. DNA for the CDR3: TGCAGTGCTAGAGAACAGGGACTAATTTTTAATTCACCCCTCCACTTT. This rearrangement joins TRBV20-1 to TRBJ1-6, with D tentatively TRBD1 (6 bases). This CDR3 has 16 residues. The germline V gene encodes CDR1 DFQATT and CDR2 SNEGSKA (reference sequence). V was pared by 0 bases and J by 6 bases, with 15 bases between.

This clonotype has at least ten counts. The chain has TRBV20-1 and TRBJ1-5, with D perhaps matching TRBD1 (5 bases). V was clipped by 0 bases and J by 6 bases, with 15 bases between them. Germline loops: CDR1 DFQATT, CDR2 SNEGSKA (reference sequence). The CDR3 has 15 amino acids. DNA for the CDR3: TGCAGTGCTAGAGATAGTGGCAGGGAAGGTCAGCCCCAGCATTTT. Its protein is CSARDSGREGQPQHF.

In this sample, this clonotype turned up many times. The chain employs TRBV12-5 and TRBJ1-4; 9 nucleotides align to TRBD1. V lost 0 bases, J lost 4 bases, and 3 bases stayed unmatched. Per the germline V gene, CDR1 is LGHNT and CDR2 is FRNRAP. CDR3 length: 16 amino acids. CDR3 sequence (DNA): TGTGCTAGTGGTTTGGTATCGGGACAGGGTAATGAAAAACTGTTTTTT. It codes for CASGLVSGQGNEKLFF.

This clonotype occurred many times. The V call is TRBV30, the J call TRBJ2-7; D is uncertain. Germline V gene lookup returns CDR1 GTSNPN and CDR2 SVGIG (reference sequence). The CDR3 extends over 12 amino acids. V was trimmed by 1 base and J by 3 bases, leaving 7 bases between them. CDR3 sequence reads: CAWSDRSYEQYF. The CDR3 DNA reads as TGTGCCTGGAGTGACAGAAGCTACGAGCAGTACTTC.

This clonotype was counted ten times or more. The chain joins TRBV4-1 to TRBJ2-1; TRBD2 matches at 9 bases. The junction had 17 bases not matched to a gene; V was cut back by 4 bases and J by 4 bases. This CDR3 has 19 residues. Germline V gene sequence: CDR1 MGHRA, CDR2 YSYEKL. CDR3 residues: CASSPSGTSTQTGYNEQFF. CDR3 bases: TGCGCCAGCAGCCCCTCCGGGACTAGCACGCAGACCGGATACAATGAGCAGTTCTTC.

The rearrangement uses TRBV7-2 and TRBJ2-1; 8 bases line up with TRBD2. The germline V gene encodes CDR1 SGHTA and CDR2 FQGNSA. V shed 5 bases and J 10 bases; nucleotides not matched to a gene: 7. The CDR3 is 13 amino acids. The CDR3 is CASSPEGGREQFF. The CDR3 DNA follows: TGTGCCAGCAGCCCCGAAGGCGGGAGGGAGCAGTTCTTC.